This paragraph reports one T cell receptor beta chain. Its antigen remains unidentified. This clone may be a read error of a much larger clone one base away. Three rounds of nested PCR, following a modified ARM-PCR protocol, produced the TCRbeta library. TCRdb recomputed calls from the multiplex PCR reads with MiXCR, one row per CDR3 protein. Found here are about 200,000 distinct CDR3 sequences, less than 80% of them singletons; the top ten hold roughly 24%. V lost 2 bases and J 9 bases, leaving 13 bases between the germline ends. This CDR3 is 12 amino acids long. Germline V gene sequence: CDR1 DFQATT, CDR2 SNEGSKA (reference sequence). The data were obtained in a study of tumor and adjacent non-tumor tissue in lung cancer. Study-level background: Patients comprised about a dozen adenocarcinoma, 2 squamous cell carcinoma and 1 small cell lung cancer.

Study-level results: TCR diversity was significantly greater in tumor than normal lung tissue.

No cell sorting was done before RNA was extracted from the tissue. The chain uses TRBV20-1 and TRBJ1-1; unclear D gene. The clonotype was recovered from a man between 60 and 70 years old with non-small cell lung cancer. Sample: lung tumor tissue. CDR3 loop: CSARPTEGKAFF. DNA of the CDR3: TGCAGTGCTAGACCCACCGAGGGTAAAGCTTTCTTT.